This TCR beta chain originates from a study of blood T cell repertoires in COVID-19 (dated by TCRdb to the early 2020s). Regarding the complete study: Collaborator samples came from the United States, Italy and Spain and covered acute and convalescent phases of COVID-19. HLA class I and class II types, where available, came from metadata supplied by the sample provider rather than from assay-based typing. The dataset comprised deeply sampled blood TCRbeta repertoires from subjects exposed to, actively infected with, or recovered from COVID-19. Samples were obtained from the ongoing ImmuneRACE study (first 160 participants) and from 1,200 or so subjects provided by 6 global collaborators. Sample metadata almost always included a de-identified subject ID, COVID-19 status, age in years and sex. The prospective study material was composed of cDNA or gDNA derived from T cells, B-cell-depleted T cells, or PBMCs. The repertoires were released in a freely available public database intended as a resource for research on the immune response to SARS-CoV-2.

On the study overall, not on this receptor specifically: Clinical and demographic metadata were provided uncurated, with the amount varying by source and participant.

Each collaborating institution followed its own protocols to collect whole blood in K2EDTA tubes. Collaborator samples were shipped for TCRbeta analysis as frozen whole blood, isolated PBMCs, or DNA extracted from either sample type. Note on this clone: The antigen it binds to is not known. One base away there is no much larger clone; base qualities are not given.

TCRbeta CDR3 regions were amplified from genomic DNA by means of the immunoSEQ Assay, a bias-controlled multiplex PCR. The authors' pipeline ran thus. Within the assay, amplification of reference gene primers was used to estimate how many nucleated cells each sample contained. To quantify the absolute abundance of each unique TCRbeta CDR3 rearrangement, sequence reads were collapsed and filtered. Productive Simpson clonality was computed per sample as the square root of Simpson's diversity index over productive rearrangements. TCRdb re-hosts the immuneACCESS table, in-frame sequences only. Its copies lack some clones; in the studies checked, an unresolved V gene accounts for under half of them, and the cause for the rest is not known. Clonal size and the V and J genes are those of that table, whereas D and trimming came from the DNA. The sample yields 250,000 to 300,000 clones; 75% to 85% were counted once. The ten largest clones represent 4% to 6% of the sample.

The clonotype originates from a man aged 50-59 years with active or convalescent COVID-19. Sequenced input: peripheral blood.

The CDR3 here reads CASSPGDSKTGELFF. The base sequence is TGTGCCAGCAGCCCGGGGGACAGTAAAACCGGGGAGCTGTTTTTT. The chain joins TRBV5-4 to TRBJ2-2, with a tentative D gene TRBD1 over 7 matching bases. The germline ends are 15 bases apart after V is trimmed by 4 bases and J by 5 bases. CDR1 and CDR2 were assigned from the germline V gene (reference sequence) as SGHNT and YYREEE. Taken from cysteine to phenylalanine, the CDR3 has 15 residues. This entry keeps only the CDR3 DNA: 45 bases, framed from base 1.